The 12 T cell receptor beta chains presented below share a single source sample, sequenced in a study of T cell responses to AZD1222 COVID-19 vaccine. TCRdb's copy holds only in-frame clones and misses some; the assay was immunoSEQ multiplex PCR. This table holds about 140,000 clones, almost 90% found once. The sample was peripheral blood, taken on day 0 of AZD1222 vaccination. These receptor sequences come from an adult in good health.

The rearrangement uses TRBV4-3 and TRBJ1-2; TRBD1 might be the D (5 bases). The CDR3 extends over 16 amino acids. From germline, CDR1 is LGHNA and CDR2 YSLEER. V was clipped by 1 base and J by 3 bases, with 15 bases between them. CDR3 protein: CASSQAPGHPDYGYTF. CDR3 nucleotides: TGCGCCAGCAGCCAAGCTCCAGGGCATCCTGACTATGGCTACACCTTC.

The rearrangement links TRBV7-9 to TRBJ2-3, with D possibly being TRBD2 (5 bases). The CDR3 spans 14 residues. The V gene lost 5 bases and the J gene lost 2 bases, with 11 bases spanning the gap. The germline V gene encodes CDR1 SEHNR and CDR2 FQNEAQ (reference sequence). The CDR3 loop is CASSLSGTTDTQYF. The CDR3 DNA reads as TGTGCCAGCAGCCTCAGCGGCACCACAGATACGCAGTATTTT.

V is TRBV5-1 and J is TRBJ2-5; D uncertain. The V end was cut by 0 bases, the J end by 2 bases, with 11 bases between. The CDR3 is made up of 15 amino acids. CDR1 is SGHRS and CDR2 is YFSETQ in the germline V gene. CDR3 bases: TGCGCCAGCAGCTTGGTTAGTCAGGAGCAAGAGACCCAGTACTTC. Protein sequence: CASSLVSQEQETQYF.

This sequence joins TRBV2 and TRBJ1-4, with a tentative D call TRBD1 (6 bases). Germline V gene sequence: CDR1 SNHLY, CDR2 FYNNEI. The CDR3 totals 13 residues. The V gene lost 6 bases and the J gene lost 8 bases, with 13 bases spanning the gap. The CDR3 DNA sequence: TGTGCCAGCAGATACAGGGATGACGAAAAACTGTTTTTT. It yields the protein CASRYRDDEKLFF.

The chain joins TRBV12-3 or TRBV12-4 to TRBJ1-5; TRBD1 might be the D (6 bases). Trimming pared 5 bases from V and 9 bases from J, leaving 11 bases between. The CDR3 is 12 amino acids. CDR3 protein: CASSHGGRPQHF. As DNA, the CDR3 is TGTGCCAGCAGTCACGGGGGGCGGCCCCAGCATTTT.

This chain uses TRBV19 with TRBJ2-7; no definite D call. Germline V lookup: CDR1 LNHDA, CDR2 SQIVND (reference sequence). CDR3 size: 14 residues. V lost 4 bases and J lost 2, with 12 bases in between. The CDR3 spells CASSTPRLAYEQYF. The CDR3 nucleotides are TGTGCCAGTAGTACCCCCCGGCTAGCCTACGAGCAGTACTTC.

The V gene is TRBV3-1 (or the pseudogene TRBV3-2), the J gene TRBJ1-1; D gene unclear. V lost 3 bases, J lost 1 base, and 9 bases lay in between. This CDR3 has 14 amino acids. CDR1 LGHDT and CDR2 YNNKEL come from the germline V gene (reference sequence). CDR3 DNA sequence: TGTGCCAGCAGCCAGTACTCATCGAACACTGAAGCTTTCTTT. This gives the protein CASSQYSSNTEAFF.

V and J are TRBV4-2 and TRBJ1-6; maybe TRBD1 (6 bases). CDR1 is LGHNA and CDR2 is YNFKEQ in the germline V gene. Deletions cut 0 bases from V and 0 bases from J, with 12 bases between. This CDR3 has 18 amino acids. For the CDR3, the DNA is TGTGCCAGCAGCCAAGATCTGAGGGGGGACTCCTATAATTCACCCCTCCACTTT. Translated, it gives CASSQDLRGDSYNSPLHF.

V is TRBV5-1 and J is TRBJ2-7, with 9 bases lining up with TRBD2. The CDR3 consists of 16 residues. V was clipped by 1 base and J by 2 bases; unmatched bases: 7. Germline lookup yields CDR1 SGHRS and CDR2 YFSETQ. CDR3 nucleotides: TGCGCCAGCAGCTTGTCGGGCGGGAGGGAAACCTACGAGCAGTACTTC. Amino acids: CASSLSGGRETYEQYF.

The CDR3 protein is CASSYSEGSYEQYF. Written as DNA, the CDR3 is TGTGCCAGCAGTTACTCGGAAGGCTCCTACGAGCAGTACTTC. V usage is TRBV6-2 or TRBV6-3 and J usage is TRBJ2-7; no reliable D call. The CDR3 has 14 residues. The ends were cut back, 0 bases at V and 0 bases at J, with 6 bases in the middle. Per the germline V gene, CDR1 is MNHEY and CDR2 is SVGEGT.

The genes are TRBV7-6 and TRBJ2-7; 7 bases agree with TRBD1. Germline V gives CDR1 SGHVS, CDR2 FNYEAQ. V trimming: 2 bases; J trimming: 5 bases; junction bases outside the gene matches: 6. The CDR3 totals 14 residues. CDR3: CASSLNRGSDEQYF. CDR3 bases: TGTGCCAGCAGCTTAAACAGGGGATCCGACGAGCAGTACTTC.

The V gene is TRBV10-1, the J gene TRBJ2-3, with 7 nucleotides matching TRBD1. Germline V gene sequence: CDR1 WNHNN, CDR2 SYGVQD (reference sequence). The junction had 1 base not matched to a gene; V was cut back by 3 bases and J by 4 bases. The CDR3 consists of 13 residues. The CDR3 loop reads CASSDQGADTQYF. The CDR3 nucleotides read TGCGCCAGCAGTGACCAGGGGGCAGATACGCAGTATTTT.